The 16 T cell receptor beta chains below were found in one sample sequenced in a study of T-cell reconstitution after alpha-beta-depleted transplantation in children. Researchers prepared the TCRbeta library using unique molecular identifiers, the study reports. TCRdb re-analysed the PCR reads in MiXCR, keeping a single row per CDR3 protein. Here the sample spans roughly 76,000 distinct CDR3 sequences, approximately 10% being singletons. The source was PBMCs, collected before TCRalphabeta/CD19-depleted stem cell transplant. The receptors come from a boy aged 5-17 years with acute myeloid leukemia, due to receive a stem cell transplant.

There are many counts of this clonotype. The chain uses TRBV7-2 and TRBJ1-2; a possible D gene is TRBD1 (5 bases). Germline assignment: CDR1 SGHTA and CDR2 FQGNSA. With 3 bases removed from V and 7 bases from J, the gap between germline ends came to 12 bases. CDR3 size: 13 residues. This CDR3 reads CASSFGGLAGYTF. The CDR3 DNA sequence: TGTGCCAGCAGCTTTGGGGGTCTCGCTGGCTACACCTTC.

At least ten counts were recorded for this clonotype. V gene TRBV5-1 combines with J gene TRBJ2-3; 8 bases align to TRBD2. The germline gives CDR1 SGHRS, CDR2 YFSETQ. The trim removed 4 bases at V and 6 bases at J, leaving 13 bases unmatched. The CDR3 covers 16 residues. The CDR3 here is CASSPQGAGVYDTQYF. The CDR3 DNA reads as TGCGCCAGCAGCCCCCAGGGAGCGGGGGTTTATGATACGCAGTATTTT.

This clonotype was picked up many times. The chain employs TRBV5-1 and TRBJ2-1, with 7 bases that match TRBD2. Germline loops: CDR1 SGHRS, CDR2 YFSETQ. The CDR3 has 16 residues. V shed 1 base and J 5 bases; nucleotides not matched to a gene: 9. CDR3 loop: CASSLSRLAADNEQFF. The DNA for the CDR3 is TGCGCCAGCAGCTTGAGTAGGCTAGCGGCGGACAATGAGCAGTTCTTC.

This clonotype was picked up a small number of times. The gene calls are TRBV30 and TRBJ1-3; TRBD1 might be the D (5 bases). The germline V gene encodes CDR1 GTSNPN and CDR2 SVGIG (reference sequence). Trimming stripped 3 bases from V and 2 bases from J, with 8 bases between. The CDR3 has 13 residues. CDR3 loop: CAWRSGAGNTIYF. CDR3 in DNA: TGTGCCTGGAGGTCGGGGGCTGGAAACACCATATATTTT.

This clonotype was detected ten times or more. This chain joins TRBV12-3 or TRBV12-4 and TRBJ2-5; a weak D match, TRBD2 (5 bases). The CDR3 extends over 17 amino acids. Trimming left V 0 bases short and J 1 base short, with 15 bases between. As DNA, the CDR3 is TGTGCCAGCAGTTTAGCCCTATTCGCGGGCTTCCAAGAGACCCAGTACTTC. Translation gives CASSLALFAGFQETQYF.

This clonotype was seen repeatedly, ten times or more. The V call is TRBV20-1, the J call TRBJ2-7; D unresolved. The CDR3 has 14 residues. V was trimmed by 6 bases and J by 3 bases, leaving 18 bases between them. Per germline, CDR1 DFQATT and CDR2 SNEGSKA (reference sequence). Here the CDR3 DNA reads TGCAGTGCCCCTCCACGCGGAAACTACTACGAGCAGTACTTC. Protein sequence: CSAPPRGNYYEQYF.

This clonotype was seen ten or more times. The chain is built from TRBV24-1 and TRBJ2-1, with TRBD1 matching 9 bases. Germline loops: CDR1 KGHDR, CDR2 SFDVKD. The CDR3 has 16 residues. V lost 5 bases to trimming and J lost 1 base; unmatched junction nucleotides: 5. The CDR3 sequence is CATSAVGTGSYNEQFF. CDR3 sequence (DNA): TGTGCCACCAGTGCCGTAGGGACAGGGTCCTACAATGAGCAGTTCTTC.

This clonotype was detected a few times. The rearrangement links TRBV2 to TRBJ2-3; a weak D match, TRBD2 (6 bases). The V gene's germline CDR1 is SNHLY and CDR2 FYNNEI. V was trimmed by 3 bases and J by 0 bases, leaving 10 bases between them. This CDR3 is built from 15 residues. The CDR3 bases are TGTGCCAGCAGTGAGCCGCGGGGTAGCACAGATACGCAGTATTTT. It encodes CASSEPRGSTDTQYF.

This clonotype was seen many times. The V call is TRBV29-1, the J call TRBJ1-1; D gene unclear. Trimming stripped 0 bases from V and 4 bases from J, with 9 bases between. This CDR3 has 13 residues. The germline CDR1 and CDR2 sequences are SQVTM and ANQGSEA. CDR3 coding DNA: TGCAGCGTTGAAGACACAGTTGGCACTGAAGCTTTCTTT. It codes for CSVEDTVGTEAFF.

The table lists this clonotype with many counts. The V and J genes are TRBV4-3 and TRBJ2-1, with 16 nucleotides matching TRBD2. Trimming at V came to 0 bases and at J to 2 bases, leaving 4 bases not matched to a gene. The germline V gene encodes CDR1 LGHNA and CDR2 YSLEER. The CDR3 loop spans 19 amino acids. The CDR3 sequence is CASSQDPGLAGGAYNEQFF. CDR3 DNA sequence: TGCGCCAGCAGCCAAGACCCGGGACTAGCGGGAGGGGCCTACAATGAGCAGTTCTTC.

In its sample, this clonotype was seen many times. The gene calls are TRBV29-1 and TRBJ1-1, with D unclear. The CDR3 consists of 13 residues. Trimming stripped 5 bases from V and 4 bases from J, with 14 bases between. Germline V CDR1 and CDR2: SQVTM, ANQGSEA. CDR3 protein: CSVFEEWGTEAFF. CDR3 in DNA: TGCAGCGTTTTCGAGGAGTGGGGCACTGAAGCTTTCTTT.

This rearrangement joins TRBV5-6 to TRBJ2-5; 12 positions agree with TRBD2. Germline assignment: CDR1 SGHDT and CDR2 YYEEEE. Losses at the gene ends were 4 bases for V and 4 bases for J; bases not matched to a gene: 5. The CDR3 totals 15 residues. CDR3 loop: CASSALAGGRETQYF. CDR3 nucleotides: TGTGCCAGCAGCGCCCTAGCGGGGGGGCGAGAGACCCAGTACTTC. Complete variable domain (other parts from reference TRBV5-6 and TRBJ2-5): DAGVTQSPTHLIKTRGQQVTLRCSPKSGHDTVSWYQQALGQGPQFIFQYYEEEERQRGNFPDRFSGHQFPNYSSELNVNALLLGDSALYLCASSALAGGRETQYFGPGTRLLVL.

This clonotype was seen many times. The rearrangement uses TRBV5-6 and TRBJ1-1; 11 bases match TRBD1. This CDR3 spans 17 amino acids. V lost 0 bases to trimming and J lost 0 bases; unmatched junction nucleotides: 4. Looked up from germline, CDR1 is SGHDT and CDR2 is YYEEEE. The CDR3: CASSLGDRGRVNTEAFF. In nucleotides, the CDR3 is TGTGCCAGCAGCTTGGGGGACAGGGGGAGGGTGAACACTGAAGCTTTCTTT.

Only one count was recorded for this clonotype. V and J are TRBV4-3 and TRBJ2-1; a weak D match, TRBD2 (7 bases). CDR3 length: 16 amino acids. Trimming pared 5 bases from V and 0 bases from J, leaving 14 bases between. Germline assignment: CDR1 LGHNA and CDR2 YSLEER. This chain's CDR3 is CASSWEGGSSYNEQFF. In DNA form, the CDR3 reads TGCGCCAGCAGCTGGGAGGGGGGGAGCTCCTACAATGAGCAGTTCTTC.

This clonotype was observed a few times. The CDR3 spells CASSLPRGSYGYTF. CDR3 in DNA: TGTGCCAGCAGTCTTCCCCGGGGAAGCTATGGCTACACCTTC. J is TRBJ1-2 and V is TRBV28; no reliable D call. With 5 bases removed from V and 4 bases from J, the gap between germline ends came to 14 bases. The CDR3 runs 14 residues. CDR1 and CDR2 from the germline V gene are MDHEN and SYDVKM.

This clonotype was observed many times. The chain is built from TRBV6-5 and TRBJ1-5, with D possibly matching TRBD1 (6 bases). The CDR3 runs 17 residues. V lost 8 bases and J lost 3, with 23 bases in between. Germline assignment: CDR1 MNHEY and CDR2 SVGAGI. The CDR3 protein is CASRPLNRTGLNQPQHF. The CDR3 nucleotides read TGTGCCAGCCGACCTCTCAACCGAACAGGGCTCAATCAGCCCCAGCATTTT.